The next 16 T cell receptor beta chains were all read from a single sample in a study of T-cell memory formation after mild COVID-19 (dated by TCRdb to the early 2020s). Receptor libraries were prepared by 5' RACE. Instrument used: Illumina NovaSeq 6000. The public sequencing data were trimmed at Q25 with fastp and processed into clonotypes with MiXCR by TCRdb, which kept only in-frame beta chains. Records with the same CDR3 protein are collapsed into one entry carrying the most frequent genes and DNA. The sample has 540,000 or so distinct CDR3 sequences on record, 20% of them singletons. The ten largest make up approximately 13% of the sample. The source material was PBMCs or a T cell subset sorted from them (not recorded which). These receptors originate from an adult woman who had mild COVID-19 (a few samples of this study predate the infection). The sample titles of this study are shuffled in the database, so cell type and time point are left out; the donor was told from shared clones.

The J gene is TRBJ2-7, the V gene TRBV4-1, with TRBD1 as a possible D gene (6 bases). The CDR3 has 16 residues. V dropped 0 bases and J dropped 0 bases, with 12 bases sitting between them. The germline V gene has CDR1 MGHRA and CDR2 YSYEKL. The CDR3 region has the DNA TGCGCCAGCAGCCAAGATCAGGGGCCAAGCTCCTACGAGCAGTACTTC. It specifies CASSQDQGPSSYEQYF.

The CDR3 coding sequence is TGTGCCAGCAGCCGACCCGGGACCCTTGCAGCTTTCTTT. It yields the protein CASSRPGTLAAFF. V usage is TRBV7-2 and J usage is TRBJ1-1, with a weak D call TRBD1 (5 bases). CDR3 size: 13 residues. The V gene lost 5 bases and the J gene lost 10 bases, with 17 bases spanning the gap. Germline CDR1 and CDR2: SGHTA and FQGNSA.

This clonotype was seen only a few times. The rearrangement uses TRBV6-2 or TRBV6-3 and TRBJ1-1, with a possible D match to TRBD1 (6 bases). The germline gives CDR1 MNHEY, CDR2 SVGEGT. This CDR3 region has 15 residues. V was shortened by 7 bases and J by 2 bases, with 17 bases between the two germline ends. CDR3 loop: CASTLAPGTNTEAFF. Here the CDR3 DNA reads TGTGCCAGCACTCTCGCCCCAGGGACAAACACTGAAGCTTTCTTT.

This chain links TRBV2 with TRBJ2-7; 9 nucleotides agree with TRBD2. This CDR3 has 14 amino acids. From germline, CDR1 is SNHLY and CDR2 FYNNEI. V lost 5 bases to trimming and J lost 3 bases; unmatched junction nucleotides: 5. CDR3 in amino acids: CASSRTSVDYEQYF. The CDR3 DNA is TGTGCCAGCAGTCGGACTAGCGTTGACTACGAGCAGTACTTC.

This chain connects TRBV6-5 to TRBJ1-1; 7 bases fit TRBD1. The ends lost 6 bases at V and 7 bases at J; junction bases unmatched: 14. The CDR3 spans 15 residues. Germline CDR1 MNHEY, CDR2 SVGAGI. CDR3 region: CASSGGGQGAGEAFF. Here the CDR3 DNA reads TGTGCCAGCAGCGGAGGGGGCCAGGGAGCTGGTGAAGCTTTCTTT.

A few counts support this clonotype. The CDR3 DNA follows: TGTGCCAGCAGCCCGGGGACCAGCCCCCTCAATGAGCAGTTCTTC. It is translated as CASSPGTSPLNEQFF. The V call is TRBV7-2, the J call TRBJ2-1, with D perhaps assigned TRBD1 or TRBD2 (5 bases each). The germline V gene has CDR1 SGHTA and CDR2 FQGNSA. This CDR3 spans 15 amino acids. Between the trimmed V and J ends, which lost 5 bases and 6 bases, there was a span of 17 bases.

The chain employs TRBV7-6 and TRBJ1-1, with D unresolved. V dropped 1 base and J dropped 4 bases, with 13 bases sitting between them. Per the germline V gene, CDR1 is SGHVS and CDR2 is FNYEAQ. There are 15 residues in the CDR3. CDR3 amino acids: CASSLGMNPGTEAFF. CDR3 DNA: TGTGCCAGCAGCTTAGGAATGAACCCAGGCACTGAAGCTTTCTTT.

This clonotype was seen a handful of times. This chain connects TRBV6-5 to TRBJ2-1; weak D call: TRBD2 (6 bases). CDR3 length: 15 amino acids. Per the germline V gene, CDR1 is MNHEY and CDR2 is SVGAGI. The V gene lost 0 bases and the J gene lost 10 bases, with 16 bases spanning the gap. The CDR3: CASSYSNAGMKEQFF. Written as DNA, the CDR3 is TGTGCCAGCAGTTACTCTAATGCGGGGATGAAGGAGCAGTTCTTC.

This clonotype occurred a few times. The J gene is TRBJ2-7, the V gene TRBV4-1; D gene unclear. Germline CDR1 and CDR2: MGHRA and YSYEKL. The CDR3 runs to 13 residues. The V gene lost 4 bases and the J gene lost 6 bases, with 13 bases spanning the gap. This CDR3 is CASSRSPLGEQYF. The CDR3 DNA reads TGCGCCAGCAGCCGCAGCCCCTTAGGCGAGCAGTACTTC.

The gene calls are TRBV20-1 and TRBJ1-1; 9 bases map to TRBD1. With 6 bases clipped from V and 4 bases from J, the junction kept 9 bases outside the gene matches. The length of the CDR3 is 14 residues. Germline V gene data show CDR1 as DFQATT and CDR2 as SNEGSKA (reference sequence). CDR3 DNA: TGCAGTGCCGGGACAGGGATAGGCATCACTGAAGCTTTCTTT. It yields the protein CSAGTGIGITEAFF.

The table lists this clonotype with many counts. The chain combines TRBV7-9 with TRBJ2-1; D is ambiguous. V was pared by 5 bases and J by 4 bases, with 9 bases between. CDR3 size: 13 residues. CDR1 and CDR2 from the germline V gene are SEHNR and FQNEAQ (reference sequence). CDR3 in amino acids: CASSPDFYNEQFF. The DNA for the CDR3 is TGTGCCAGCAGCCCAGACTTTTACAATGAGCAGTTCTTC.

The rearrangement uses TRBV3-1 and TRBJ2-1, with 13 bases fitting TRBD2. Germline-derived CDR1 and CDR2 are LGHDT and YNNKEL (reference sequence). V lost 7 bases, J lost 7 bases, and 7 bases stayed unmatched. There are 15 residues in the CDR3. In DNA, the CDR3 is TGTGCCAGCACCACTGGACTAGCGGGAGTTAATGAGCAGTTCTTC. Protein sequence: CASTTGLAGVNEQFF.

V gene TRBV9 combines with J gene TRBJ1-3, with no clear D. Germline lookup yields CDR1 SGDLS and CDR2 YYNGEE. There are 15 residues in the CDR3. Trimming left V 1 base short and J 0 bases short, with 8 bases between. The DNA of the CDR3 is TGTGCCAGCAGCGTAACCGGGGTCTCTGGAAACACCATATATTTT. Encoded protein: CASSVTGVSGNTIYF.

This clonotype was seen a handful of times. Here the CDR3 reads CASSQGWERNYGYTF. The CDR3 nucleotides read TGTGCCAGCAGCCAAGGGTGGGAACGTAACTATGGCTACACCTTC. The chain uses TRBV3-1 and TRBJ1-2; the D is unclear. Germline CDR1 LGHDT, CDR2 YNNKEL (reference sequence). The length of the CDR3 is 15 residues. The V and J ends lost 1 base and 1 base respectively, with 10 bases between them.

A few counts support this clonotype. The chain uses TRBV5-1 and TRBJ2-1, with a weak D call TRBD2 (5 bases). This CDR3 is built from 17 residues. V was cut by 4 bases and J by 0 bases, with 17 bases left in between. Germline CDR1 reads SGHRS; CDR2 reads YFSETQ. The CDR3 protein is CASSAHGAETSYNEQFF. The CDR3 nucleotides are TGCGCCAGCAGCGCGCATGGAGCGGAGACCTCCTACAATGAGCAGTTCTTC.

This clonotype was counted a few times. V is TRBV11-3 and J is TRBJ2-4; D ambiguous. The germline V gene has CDR1 SGHNT and CDR2 YENEEA. There are 12 residues in the CDR3. Trimming cost V 1 base and J 7 bases, with 5 bases left between them. The DNA for the CDR3 is TGTGCCAGCAGCTTAGGGGCTAACATTCAGTACTTC. Its protein product is CASSLGANIQYF.